This section outlines one T cell receptor beta chain sequence together with its context. Its antigen is still unknown. According to the study, genomic DNA was the template for TCR beta VDJ and CDR3 profiling. MiXCR, applied by TCRdb to the reads, yields one record per CDR3 protein. The sample has about 190,000 distinct CDR3 sequences, roughly 64% seen once. This sample stems from a study of CD8+CD57+ T cells in acquired aplastic anemia. Turning to the study itself: Recorded DNA amounts for sorted CD4+ and CD8+ cells had an average of around 3.4 ug. Study findings and constraints: Patients did not significantly differ from controls in CD8+ Simpson's diversity. The study identified almost 30 CD8+ CDR3 sequences shared by patients and controls.

This TCR was sampled from a human donor with severe aplastic anemia or a healthy control (not recorded which). Sequenced input: sorted CD4+, CD8+, or CD8+CD57+ T cells (not recorded which) from PBMCs.

The chain's CDR3 is CSARGGNGREYEQYF. CDR3 DNA sequence: TGCAGTGCTAGGGGGGGAAACGGGAGGGAGTACGAGCAGTACTTC. The rearrangement links TRBV20-1 to TRBJ2-7; 8 bases fit TRBD2. Germline V gives CDR1 DFQATT, CDR2 SNEGSKA (reference sequence). The CDR3 runs 15 residues. V lost 3 bases and J lost 4; bases outside the gene matches: 11.